This T cell receptor beta chain is drawn from a study of human T cells and chemical hapten exposure. Study-wide background: The patch tests put 0.01% DPC on the skin of the upper back and were read 6 days later.

TCRdb reanalysed the RACE reads using MiXCR and keeps one entry per CDR3 protein. The profile shows some 120,000 distinct CDR3 sequences, 9% to 13% of them singletons. Regarding time point: patch test 1, 2 weeks after DPC sensitization. The treatment: therapeutic diphenylcyclopropenone sensitization with weekly scalp DPC. CDR3 length equals 14 residues. Looked up from germline, CDR1 is MNHEY and CDR2 is SVGAGI. Trimming left V 7 bases short and J 4 bases short, with 16 bases between. The sequenced sample was whole blood, obtained in connection with sensitization to the hapten diphenylcyclopropenone (DPC). This receptor was identified in a woman aged 50 to 60 with alopecia areata. Some clones in this sample may be carry-over from other donors' samples. The chain joins TRBV6-5 to TRBJ1-2; no clear D. This CDR3 is CASTRPGRFYGYTF. The CDR3 nucleotides read TGTGCCAGCACCCGGCCAGGCCGCTTCTATGGCTACACCTTC.